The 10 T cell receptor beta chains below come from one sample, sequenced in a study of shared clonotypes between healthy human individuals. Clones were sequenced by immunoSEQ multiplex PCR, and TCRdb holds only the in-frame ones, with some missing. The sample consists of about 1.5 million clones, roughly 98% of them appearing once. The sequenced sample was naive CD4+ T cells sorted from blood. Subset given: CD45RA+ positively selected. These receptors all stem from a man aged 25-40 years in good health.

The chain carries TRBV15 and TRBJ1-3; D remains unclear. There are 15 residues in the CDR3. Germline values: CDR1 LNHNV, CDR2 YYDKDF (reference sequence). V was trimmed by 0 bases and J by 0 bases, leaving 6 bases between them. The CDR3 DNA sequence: TGTGCCACCAGCAGAGACCATCTCTCTGGAAACACCATATATTTT. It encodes CATSRDHLSGNTIYF.

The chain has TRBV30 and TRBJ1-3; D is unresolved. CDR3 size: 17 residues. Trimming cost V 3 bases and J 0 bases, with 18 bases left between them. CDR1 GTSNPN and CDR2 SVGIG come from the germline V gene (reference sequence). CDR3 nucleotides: TGTGCCTGGAGCCGTCAGGAGATCTTTCTCTCTGGAAACACCATATATTTT. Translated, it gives CAWSRQEIFLSGNTIYF.

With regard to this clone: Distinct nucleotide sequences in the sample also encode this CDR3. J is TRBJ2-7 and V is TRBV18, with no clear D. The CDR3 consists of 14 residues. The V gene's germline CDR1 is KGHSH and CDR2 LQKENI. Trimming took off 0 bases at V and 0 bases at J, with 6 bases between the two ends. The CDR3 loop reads CASSPPSSSYEQYF. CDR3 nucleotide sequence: TGTGCCAGCTCACCACCTAGTAGCTCCTACGAGCAGTACTTC. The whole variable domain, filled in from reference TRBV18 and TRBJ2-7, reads NAGVMQNPRHLVRRRGQEARLRCSPMKGHSHVYWYRQLPEEGLKFMVYLQKENIIDESGMPKERFSAEFPKEGPSILRIQQVVRGDSAAYFCASSPPSSSYEQYFGPGTRLTVT.

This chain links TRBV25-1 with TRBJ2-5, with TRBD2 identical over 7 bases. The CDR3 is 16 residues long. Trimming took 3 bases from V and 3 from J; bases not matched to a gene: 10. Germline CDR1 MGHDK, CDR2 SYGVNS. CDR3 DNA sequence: TGTGCCAGCAGTGAGTGGGGTGGAGGGACTAAAGAGACCCAGTACTTC. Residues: CASSEWGGGTKETQYF.

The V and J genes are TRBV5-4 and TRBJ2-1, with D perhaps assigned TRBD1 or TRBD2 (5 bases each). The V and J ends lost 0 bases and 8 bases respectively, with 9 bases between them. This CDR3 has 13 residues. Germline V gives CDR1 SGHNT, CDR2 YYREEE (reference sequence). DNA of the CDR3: TGTGCCAGCAGCTTGGTTATGGGGGATGAGCAGTTCTTC. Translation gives CASSLVMGDEQFF.

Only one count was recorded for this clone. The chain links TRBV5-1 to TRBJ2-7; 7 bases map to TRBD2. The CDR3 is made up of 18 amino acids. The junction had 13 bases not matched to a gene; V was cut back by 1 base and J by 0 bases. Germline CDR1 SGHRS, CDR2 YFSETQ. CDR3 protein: CASSLRGPTSLTSYEQYF. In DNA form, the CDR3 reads TGCGCCAGCAGCTTGCGGGGCCCGACTAGCTTAACCTCCTACGAGCAGTACTTC.

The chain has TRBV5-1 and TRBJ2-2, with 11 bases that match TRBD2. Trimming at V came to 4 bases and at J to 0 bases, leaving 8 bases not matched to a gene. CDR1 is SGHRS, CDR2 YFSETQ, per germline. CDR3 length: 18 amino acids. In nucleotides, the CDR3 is TGCGCCAGCAGCAATCCCGGGACTAGCGGAGCGAACACCGGGGAGCTGTTTTTT. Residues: CASSNPGTSGANTGELFF. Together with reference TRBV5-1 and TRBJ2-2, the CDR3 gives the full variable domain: KAGVTQTPRYLIKTRGQQVTLSCSPISGHRSVSWYQQTPGQGLQFLFEYFSETQRNKGNFPGRFSGRQFSNSRSEMNVSTLELGDSALYLCASSNPGTSGANTGELFFGEGSRLTVL.

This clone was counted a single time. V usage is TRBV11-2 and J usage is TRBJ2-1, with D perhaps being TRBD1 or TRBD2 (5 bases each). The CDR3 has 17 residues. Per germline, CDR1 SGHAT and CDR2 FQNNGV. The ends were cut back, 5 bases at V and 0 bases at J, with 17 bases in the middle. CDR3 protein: CASSPRGTPGSYNEQFF. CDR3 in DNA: TGTGCCAGCAGCCCGAGAGGGACCCCAGGCTCCTACAATGAGCAGTTCTTC. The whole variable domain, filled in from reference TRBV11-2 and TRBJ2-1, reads EAGVAQSPRYKIIEKRQSVAFWCNPISGHATLYWYQQILGQGPKLLIQFQNNGVVDDSQLPKDRFSAERLKGVDSTLKIQPAKLEDSAVYLCASSPRGTPGSYNEQFFGPGTRLTVL.

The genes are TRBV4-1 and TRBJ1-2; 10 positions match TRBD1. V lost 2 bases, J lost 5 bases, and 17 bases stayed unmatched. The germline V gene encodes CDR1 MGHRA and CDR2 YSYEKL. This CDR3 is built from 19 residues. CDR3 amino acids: CASSQRFTDRGPPWYGYTF. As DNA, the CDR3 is TGCGCCAGCAGCCAACGTTTCACTGACAGGGGGCCACCCTGGTATGGCTACACCTTC.

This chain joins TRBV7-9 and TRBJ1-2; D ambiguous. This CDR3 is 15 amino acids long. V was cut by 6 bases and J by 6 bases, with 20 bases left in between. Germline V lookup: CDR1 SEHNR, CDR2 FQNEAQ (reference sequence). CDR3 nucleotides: TGTGCCAGCAGTTCGACAAAAACGGGGTTAAATGGCTACACCTTC. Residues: CASSSTKTGLNGYTF.